This T cell receptor (beta chain) was obtained from a study of T-cell memory formation after mild COVID-19. Study at large: TCR clusters mostly belonged to single donors. Overall study results and limits: CD4+ clones that contracted lay mainly in CM and EM; CD8+ ones lay in EMRA. Clones that contracted from day 15 to 85 were balanced CD4/CD8, while later expanders leaned CD4+.

The germline gives CDR1 SGHRS, CDR2 YFSETQ. V was cut by 0 bases and J by 6 bases, with 14 bases left in between. The CDR3 totals 15 residues. This clonotype occurred a few times. The antigen is unknown. TCRdb reanalysed the 5' RACE reads using MiXCR and keeps one entry per CDR3 protein. This sample has about 270,000 distinct CDR3 sequences; more than 15% occur once, and the top ten carry roughly 23%. The chain couples TRBV5-1 to TRBJ2-3; D gene uncertain. The source of this sequence is a man aged 18 to 35 who had mild COVID-19 (a few samples of this study predate the infection). Cell type and time point are not known. The sample comprised PBMCs or a T cell subset sorted from them (not recorded which). The CDR3 is CASSLDGVTADTQYF. In DNA, the CDR3 is TGCGCCAGCAGCTTGGATGGGGTTACCGCGGATACGCAGTATTTT. The full variable domain, completed using reference TRBV5-1 and TRBJ2-3, is KAGVTQTPRYLIKTRGQQVTLSCSPISGHRSVSWYQQTPGQGLQFLFEYFSETQRNKGNFPGRFSGRQFSNSRSEMNVSTLELGDSALYLCASSLDGVTADTQYFGPGTRLTVL.